This entry lists 7 T cell receptor beta chains sequenced from one sample in a study of blood T cell repertoires in COVID-19. The data were produced by immunoSEQ multiplex PCR, yet TCRdb's version contains in-frame clones alone and is incomplete. The table has over 150,000 clones, roughly 78% seen once; the top ten hold around a fifth. Material for sequencing was PBMCs or T cells enriched from blood (not recorded which). The origin of the receptors is a woman in her 70s in a cohort exposed to, infected with or recovered from COVID-19 (not recorded which).

This clone appeared a single time. The chain has TRBV6-5 and TRBJ1-2; D ambiguous. The CDR3 is 15 amino acids. CDR1 MNHEY and CDR2 SVGAGI come from the germline V gene. V was pared by 5 bases and J by 4 bases, with 17 bases between. The CDR3 here is CASSLVEGVGYGYTF. DNA of the CDR3: TGTGCCAGCAGTCTGGTTGAGGGAGTTGGCTATGGCTACACCTTC.

The chain joins TRBV10-2 to TRBJ2-1, with 8 bases aligning to TRBD2. This CDR3 comprises 11 residues. V lost 8 bases and J lost 10; bases outside the gene matches: 4. CDR1 and CDR2 (germline): WSHSY, SAAADI. CDR3 region: CASAGGLEQFF. The CDR3 DNA sequence: TGCGCCAGCGCGGGAGGACTAGAGCAGTTCTTC.

The V and J genes are TRBV19 and TRBJ1-5, with D tentatively TRBD1 (6 bases). The CDR3 sequence is 13 residues long. Trimming shortened V by 8 bases and J by 6 bases, and 14 bases separated the two germline ends. Germline V gene lookup returns CDR1 LNHDA and CDR2 SQIVND (reference sequence). The CDR3 nucleotides are TGTGCCAGTGCGGGGGGGGCTTTTCAGCCCCAGCATTTT. Protein sequence: CASAGGAFQPQHF.

The chain carries TRBV5-1 and TRBJ2-2, with D possibly matching TRBD1 (6 bases). The CDR3 is 15 amino acids. The ends were cut back, 3 bases at V and 6 bases at J, with 15 bases in the middle. Germline CDR1 is SGHRS and CDR2 is YFSETQ. CDR3: CASSSNRVEPGELFF. The CDR3 nucleotides read TGCGCCAGCAGCTCAAACAGGGTAGAGCCCGGGGAGCTGTTTTTT.

The chain joins TRBV6-5 to TRBJ1-6, with D maybe TRBD1 (6 bases). The CDR3 spans 13 residues. V lost 10 bases and J 5 bases, leaving 12 bases between the germline ends. Germline-derived CDR1 and CDR2 are MNHEY and SVGAGI. CDR3 protein: CAIQTGNNSPLHF. The DNA for the CDR3 is TGTGCCATCCAGACAGGCAATAATTCACCCCTCCACTTT.

This clone was found once. The chain joins TRBV28 to TRBJ1-4, with 7 bases lining up with TRBD1. J lost 3 bases, V lost 5 bases, and 9 bases had no gene match. From germline, CDR1 is MDHEN and CDR2 SYDVKM. This CDR3 comprises 16 residues. CDR3 amino acids: CASSPGTVLANEKLFF. CDR3 bases: TGTGCCAGCAGTCCGGGGACAGTCCTTGCTAATGAAAAACTGTTTTTT.

The chain links TRBV5-5 to TRBJ1-2; 7 nucleotides agree with TRBD1. The V gene end was trimmed by 5 bases and the J gene end by 5 bases; junction bases not matched to a gene: 6. Germline V CDR1 and CDR2: SGHKS, YYEKEE (reference sequence). The CDR3 has 13 amino acids. As DNA, the CDR3 is TGTGCCAGCAGTACAGGGGTGTGGTATGGCTACACCTTC. Translating gives CASSTGVWYGYTF.